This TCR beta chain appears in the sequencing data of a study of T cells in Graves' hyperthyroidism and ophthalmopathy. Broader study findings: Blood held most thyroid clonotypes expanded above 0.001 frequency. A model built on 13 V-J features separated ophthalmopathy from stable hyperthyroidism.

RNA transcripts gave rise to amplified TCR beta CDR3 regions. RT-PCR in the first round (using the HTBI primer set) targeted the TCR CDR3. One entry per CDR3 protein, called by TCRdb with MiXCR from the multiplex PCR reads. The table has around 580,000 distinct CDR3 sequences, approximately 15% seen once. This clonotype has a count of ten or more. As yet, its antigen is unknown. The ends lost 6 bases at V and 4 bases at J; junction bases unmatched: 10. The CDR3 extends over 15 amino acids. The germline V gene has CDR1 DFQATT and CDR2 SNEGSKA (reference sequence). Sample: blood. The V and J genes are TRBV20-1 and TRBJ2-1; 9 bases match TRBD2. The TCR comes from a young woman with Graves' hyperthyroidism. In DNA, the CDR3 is TGCAGTGCGCTCGAAGCGGGAGGAGGGTACAATGAGCAGTTCTTC. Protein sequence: CSALEAGGGYNEQFF.